A single TCR beta chain is shown here with its context. This clone was seen only a few times. Which antigen it targets is not known. No much larger clone is present one base from it, and per-base qualities are unavailable. The same CDR3 arises from other DNA sequences in this sample as well. The data are from a study of cytomegalovirus exposure and HLA in healthy donors (dated by TCRdb to 2016 to 2017). Regarding the complete study: According to an earlier analysis of several hundred of the donors, some 180 million T cells yielded 95 million to 140 million unique TCR beta sequences and about 280 Gb of sequence data. An early release that covered about 640 HLA-typed donors contained approximately 320 gigabases of sequencing data and around 85 million unique TCR sequences. Of the 300 to 500 genotyped donors, roughly 76% were placed in the genetic ancestry cluster associated with self-reported Caucasian donors. The study was designed to test whether signatures of past pathogen exposure could be identified by cataloging public T cell receptors. The study used immunosequencing to profile the T cell repertoires of 666 subjects and linked those repertoires to cytomegalovirus serostatus. A separate validation cohort of roughly 130 different subjects was used in addition to the approximately 700-subject first cohort. To predict cytomegalovirus infection status, the study combined high-throughput TCR immunosequencing, statistical association of individual TCRs with disease status, and machine learning. To study patterns of TCR occurrence, a later analysis re-analyzed previously published TCR beta repertoires from 600 to 750 donors and added high-resolution HLA genotyping. Rather than drawing on any new phenotypic data, the later analysis identified candidate immune exposures from TCR beta sequences and the way those sequences occurred across donors. An earlier analysis of 587 of the donors used high-throughput TCR beta sequencing to judge whether each TCR beta V gene segment behaved as functional or pseudogenic. Donor age, sex, ethnicity and CMV serostatus were collected together with the repertoire data. A later genetic analysis took genome-wide SNP genotypes for about 55% of the 666 donors and used that subset as a discovery cohort. Every discovery cohort repertoire had been produced on one sequencing platform. HLA typing included class I and class II loci at four-digit resolution. The number of donors typed differed by locus, with about 629-630 for A, B, C, DRB1 and DQB1, around 560 for DQA1, about 610 for DPA1, and approximately 470 for DPB1. Five DR-DQ haplotypes were handled as single units for association and clustering, since linkage in the cohort was strong. On average, roughly 250,000 unique TCR beta nucleotide sequences were sequenced per donor among 350 to 400 genotyped donors of the cohort, with roughly 19% of those sequences being non-productive. What the authors observed across the whole study: The authors suggested that the approach could potentially be generalized to other disease states and immunological phenotypes. In an earlier analysis of around 500 of the donors, most TCR beta V segments appeared in productive rearrangements about 90% or about 30% of the time, broadly matching IMGT annotations. In a later analysis, the rate of TCR association differed among HLA loci, with DRB1 alleles having the most associated TCRs and HLA-C alleles having the fewest. Most TCR sequences were seen in very few donors, while some public TCRs were found in many individuals. The study gave a list of over 150 TCR beta chains associated with cytomegalovirus. When HLA alleles, especially DR and DQ, strongly co-occurred, attributing TCR associations to individual alleles was difficult. A cluster of highly shared sequence variants was judged likely to be a technical artifact of the sequencing pipeline. A later analysis reported that several top co-occurrence clusters appeared linked to parvovirus B19, influenza, CMV and Epstein-Barr virus. Only TCR beta chains were sequenced in this cohort, and the absence of alpha or paired-chain data limited detectable features. Because the 87-base-pair reads could not distinguish some IMGT-functional V segments, including TRBV6-2 and TRBV6-3, those segments were excluded. Compared with the roughly 670-donor mean, donors in an Asian-associated ancestry cluster had fewer N-insertions in productive TCRs, according to a later genetic analysis. A later analysis associated 15,000 to 20,000 TCR beta sequences with specific HLA alleles at a false discovery rate of 0.05. The earlier analysis of a few hundred of the donors excluded seventeen rarely observed V segments, including chromosome 9 orphons, because counts were too low. V-gene and J-gene trimming of TCR beta chains was associated with a missense DCLRE1C variant in a later genetic analysis, and the association was replicated in an independent cohort. In a later analysis, most CMV-associated TCR beta chains were found to appear HLA-restricted, with HLA associations seemingly driven largely by CMV exposure. Sequencing depth was assumed to be roughly uniform across donors in the presence/absence analyses, though that assumption may not hold. A further reported finding was that TCR beta sequences accurately predicted the HLA-A and HLA-B alleles for most subjects in the first cohort. In both the original and validation cohorts, the classifier was reported to diagnose cytomegalovirus status with high specificity and sensitivity. A few of the identified cytomegalovirus-associated TCR beta chains were confirmed in vitro to be specific for cytomegalovirus antigens. Correlated functional status among segregating V segments might be attributable to linkage disequilibrium, but an unknown experimental factor could not be ruled out. A later analysis found that HLA-associated TCR beta chains were more clonally expanded and had lower generation probabilities than equally common non-associated chains. Because some donors lacked HLA typing at each locus, the association tests relied only on the typed subset. The only immune exposure information available for the cohort was CMV serostatus.

The cohort comprised some 680 healthy bone marrow donors. All cohort members were sampled while nominally healthy, although unrecorded immune exposures were likely present. The donor tested CMV seronegative, placing the donor among the approximately 360 seronegative members of the cohort. Each donor provided a peripheral blood sample, and peripheral blood mononuclear cells were used for TCR beta sequencing. The Qiagen DNeasy Blood Extraction Kit was used to extract genomic DNA from the blood cell samples. The CDR1 and CDR2 encoded by the germline V gene (reference sequence) are MNHNY and SVGAGI. The germline ends are 4 bases apart after V is trimmed by 6 bases and J by 5 bases. The CDR3, cysteine through phenylalanine, is 11 amino acids long. Here the CDR3 DNA is all that survives: 33 bases in frame from base 1. Library construction relied on the immunoSEQ multiplex PCR assay. A mixture of 60 forward primers for TCR Vbeta segments and 13 reverse primers for TCR Jbeta segments was used in the multiplex PCR. The CDR3 region of rearranged TCR beta genes was amplified from genomic DNA with a multiplex PCR assay. On the Illumina HiSeq System, the amplified TCR beta libraries were sequenced as 87-base-pair reads. The study's processing was this. Across the 600 to 700 repertoires, a later analysis counted 80 million or so unique TCR beta chains, roughly 11 million of which were shared by at least two donors. A nearest-neighbor algorithm error-corrected the raw reads and collapsed the reads into unique sequences, merging closely related sequences to remove PCR and sequencing errors. CDR3 sequences were aligned to IMGT reference sequences to assign V, D and J gene segments. Each retained sequence needed at least a six-nucleotide match to both a V gene segment and a J gene segment. Rearrangements were classified as productive when the CDR3 lacked stop codons and remained in frame with V and J, and all other rearrangements were classified as non-productive. Following IMGT convention, CDR3 was defined as the stretch from the second conserved V-encoded cysteine to the conserved J-encoded phenylalanine. Sequences without an unambiguous match to a single V gene segment were excluded from the earlier analysis of approximately 600 of the donors. An earlier analysis of 587 of the donors called V segments functional above 56.7% productive rearrangements and segregating when the between-donor standard deviation exceeded 5%. A statistical classification framework was built to diagnose cytomegalovirus status from the catalog of TCR beta chain sequences. V and J gene assignment, in a later analysis, came from comparing TCR nucleotide sequences with IMGT/GENE-DB human TR gene sequences. Using the TCRdist pipeline, a later analysis assigned CDR3 sequences along with most-parsimonious VDJ recombination scenarios. In a later analysis, every TCR beta chain was defined by the combination of its CDR3 amino acid sequence and its V-gene family, and reads without a unique V-gene family were dropped. To address suspected cross-contamination and a sequencing artifact, a later analysis removed over 500 highly shared, low-generation-probability nucleotide sequences. In a later analysis, a clonal expansion index was calculated for each public chain from normalized within-repertoire ranks of inferred template counts. A later analysis computed generation probabilities with a VDJ recombination model fitted to out-of-frame rearrangements, and checked the results against IGoR. Hypergeometric tests were used in a later analysis to score TCR-TCR, TCR-HLA and TCR-CMV co-occurrence, with a repertoire-size bias correction applied to the TCR pairs. In a later analysis, false discovery rates were estimated by permuting HLA or CMV assignments 20 times. In a later analysis, co-occurring TCRs were grouped using DBSCAN, and TCRdist sequence similarity was added for clustering within HLA-allele-positive subsets. For co-occurrence clustering, repertoires with fewer than 30,000 or more than 120,000 public chains were excluded, along with four or five repertoires with anomalous nucleotide sharing. Drawn from immuneACCESS, this table holds only the in-frame rearrangements with V and J called that TCRdb kept. Clones are partly lost; checked studies trace under half to an unresolved V gene and leave the rest unexplained. The V and J calls and clone size are taken from that table; D and trimming were inferred from the DNA. In all, the sample holds roughly 200,000 clones, and about 78% of those were seen once. Around 5.7% of the sample belongs to the ten largest clones.

This clonotype was sampled from a man aged 35-49 years in good health and CMV-seronegative. The sample was PBMCs. The chain was built from TRBV6-6 and TRBJ1-4; no D gene call is confident. The CDR3 protein is CASSSNEKLFF. Here is the DNA: TGTGCCAGCAGCTCCAATGAAAAACTGTTTTTT.